The 7 T cell receptor beta chains presented below share a single source sample, sequenced in a study of vaccination and CD4 T cells after COVID-19. Treatment in this sample: roughly 11-day PBMC culture with coronavirus spike peptide pools or control peptides (ViraFEST assay). Oncomine TCR Beta short-read sequencing was applied to DNA from cultured CD4+ T cells. In TCRdb, the PCR reads were re-called with MiXCR into one record per CDR3 protein. Of about 15,000 distinct CDR3 sequences in the sample, approximately 26% were seen once. Antigen specificity for these receptors is unknown. The sequenced sample consisted of cultured CD4+ T cells from blood. These receptors originate from a human donor with COVID-19.

This clonotype was seen more than once but under ten times. The chain couples TRBV28 to TRBJ2-3; the match to TRBD2 covers 15 bases. Germline V CDR1 and CDR2: MDHEN, SYDVKM. CDR3 size: 21 residues. V lost 5 bases and J lost 5; bases outside the gene matches: 20. The CDR3 bases are TGTGCCAGCAGTCCGTTCACCACCTCCGGGACTAGCGGGGGGAGGAGAGATACGCAGTATTTT. It yields the protein CASSPFTTSGTSGGRRDTQYF.

The rearrangement uses TRBV12-3 or TRBV12-4 and TRBJ1-2; tentative D call: TRBD1 (5 bases). V lost 6 bases and J 0 bases, leaving 14 bases between the germline ends. The CDR3 sequence is 15 residues long. Here the CDR3 DNA reads TGTGCCAGCAGCTCAGGCAGGGATCCTAACTATGGCTACACCTTC. Protein sequence: CASSSGRDPNYGYTF.

This chain connects TRBV7-2 to TRBJ1-5; tentative D call: TRBD1 (6 bases). Germline V CDR1 and CDR2: SGHTA, FQGNSA. Trimming stripped 3 bases from V and 1 base from J, with 13 bases between. This CDR3 has 16 amino acids. The chain's CDR3 is CASSFMPGVSNQPQHF. CDR3 DNA: TGTGCCAGCAGCTTTATGCCAGGGGTGAGCAATCAGCCCCAGCATTTT.

In this sample, this clonotype turned up a few times. This sequence joins TRBV6-5 and TRBJ1-2; possibly TRBD1 for D (5 bases). This CDR3 region has 13 residues. V was trimmed by 2 bases and J by 8 bases, leaving 12 bases between them. The germline V gene has CDR1 MNHEY and CDR2 SVGAGI. The CDR3 region is CASSYLQGYGYTF. The CDR3 DNA reads TGTGCCAGCAGTTACCTCCAGGGATACGGCTACACCTTC.

The chain links TRBV7-8 to TRBJ1-1; D not resolved. The V and J ends lost 5 bases and 1 base respectively, with 11 bases between them. The germline V gene encodes CDR1 SGHVS and CDR2 FQNEAQ. The CDR3 is made up of 14 amino acids. The CDR3 nucleotides read TGTGCCAGCAGCCTGGAGAACCCGAACACTGAAGCTTTCTTT. This encodes CASSLENPNTEAFF.

This chain uses TRBV14 with TRBJ2-3; D remains ambiguous. From germline, CDR1 is SGHDN and CDR2 FVKESK. V was shortened by 1 base and J by 1 base, with 9 bases between the two germline ends. The CDR3 sequence is 15 residues long. CDR3 nucleotides: TGTGCCAGCAGCCAAGGGATACACCGCACAGATACGCAGTATTTT. It translates to CASSQGIHRTDTQYF.

In its sample, this clonotype was seen a few times. The chain joins TRBV7-8 to TRBJ1-1, with D uncertain. This CDR3 is built from 13 residues. Germline V gives CDR1 SGHVS, CDR2 FQNEAQ. V gave up 2 bases and J gave up 7 bases, with 11 bases separating them. This CDR3 is CASSLPGLGEAFF. CDR3 bases: TGTGCCAGCAGCTTACCCGGGCTTGGTGAAGCTTTCTTT. Drawing the rest from reference TRBV7-8 and TRBJ1-1, the complete variable domain is GAGVSQSPRYKVAKRGQDVALRCDPISGHVSLFWYQQALGQGPEFLTYFQNEAQLDKSGLPSDRFFAERPEGSVSTLKIQRTQQEDSAVYLCASSLPGLGEAFFGQGTRLTVV.